The rows below give T cell receptor beta chains drawn from one sample of a study of blood T cell repertoires in COVID-19. The assay was immunoSEQ multiplex PCR, and TCRdb's table has in-frame clones only and misses some. The sample gives 250,000 to 300,000 clones, roughly 86% of which show up once; roughly 1.9% is in the top ten. Sequencing used PBMCs or T cells enriched from blood (not recorded which). These receptors all come from a woman between 55 and 75 years old who had recovered from COVID-19. CDR3s include the opening cysteine and the closing phenylalanine or tryptophan. Fields, in order: CDR3 length, J gene, V gene, CDR3 protein.

11,TRBJ1-2,TRBV28,CASNSGYGYTF
16,TRBJ2-3,TRBV14,CASSPGLAELTDTQYF
18,TRBJ2-1,TRBV6-2/TRBV6-3,CASSPGPNDYSSYNEQFF
17,TRBJ1-3,TRBV9,CASSVASGTGAGNTIYF
16,TRBJ2-2,TRBV6-5,CASSLKSFPNTGELFF
11,TRBJ1-2,TRBV20-1,CSVEVGYGYTF
12,TRBJ1-1,TRBV5-1,CASSTENTEAFF
15,TRBJ1-1,TRBV6-5,CASSYSTGGVSEAFF
16,TRBJ1-1,TRBV5-4,CASSLLFGRVGTEAFF
14,TRBJ1-5,TRBV2,CASSPSTGRQPQHF
14,TRBJ2-3,TRBV11-2,CASSLVNGADTQYF
16,TRBJ1-5,TRBV28,CASRSRGSGIDQPQHF
15,TRBJ2-2,TRBV5-1,CASIGGSGNTGELFF
14,TRBJ1-2,TRBV7-9,CASSYGQGRYGYTF
11,TRBJ1-2,TRBV18,CASSPGNGYTF
16,TRBJ2-1,TRBV28,CASSLSVAGAYNEQFF
16,TRBJ1-1,TRBV23-1,CASRTGILRRDTEAFF
17,TRBJ1-5,TRBV19,CASSRKDSHLSNQPQHF
13,TRBJ1-2,TRBV9,CASSQPTGYGYTF
13,TRBJ1-6,TRBV28,CASRGLGYSPLHF
13,TRBJ1-1,TRBV12-3/TRBV12-4,CASSLVEAAEAFF